The subject of this entry is one T cell receptor beta chain. Its antigen is not identified. This PCR relied on a set of 60 Vbeta primers and 13 Jbeta primers. Assay: immunoSEQ multiplex PCR; the TCRdb copy retains only in-frame clones and omits some. The sample records 35,000 to 40,000 clones, around 70% being singletons. This specimen belongs to a study of cytomegalovirus exposure and HLA in healthy donors. V lost 4 bases and J lost 0; bases outside the gene matches: 4. The CDR3 totals 15 residues. Looked up from germline, CDR1 is GTSNPN and CDR2 is SVGIG (reference sequence). Findings of the study overall: CMV antigen specificity was confirmed in vitro for a few CMV-associated chains. The study assumed roughly uniform donor sequencing depth for presence/absence analyses. In a later analysis, a genetic analysis reported fewer productive-TCR N-insertions in an Asian-associated ancestry cluster than the cohort average.

Source material: PBMCs. This clonotype was obtained from a man in his thirties or forties in good health and CMV-seronegative. V gene TRBV30 combines with J gene TRBJ2-1; 9 bases match TRBD2. Written as DNA, the CDR3 is TGTGCCTGGAAGCTAGCGGGGAGCTCCTACAATGAGCAGTTCTTC. It codes for CAWKLAGSSYNEQFF.